Below, one T cell receptor (beta chain) is given with its context. Germline V CDR1 and CDR2: LNHDA, SQIVND (reference sequence). The V gene lost 4 bases and the J gene lost 4 bases, with 19 bases spanning the gap. CDR3 length: 17 residues. This specimen comes from a study of blood T cell repertoires in COVID-19. Study-wide context: Samples of COVID-19 (acute and convalescent) were obtained from the United States, Italy and Spain. Sources were T cells, B-cell-depleted T cells, or PBMCs; the material itself was cDNA or gDNA.

In the authors' workflow: Estimation of nucleated cell counts was performed using reference gene primer amplification. Some clones are missing from TCRdb's copy, which holds only in-frame ones; the method was immunoSEQ multiplex PCR. V, J and clone size are taken as reported in that table, and D and trimming were inferred from the DNA itself. The data contain under 80,000 clones, 82% of them singletons. Sequences were obtained from peripheral blood. The rearrangement uses TRBV19 and TRBJ1-4, with D perhaps TRBD1 (5 bases). This clonotype originated in a man in his fifties or sixties with acute or convalescent COVID-19. CDR3 in DNA: TGTGCCAGTAGTACCCCGGGGCGGCGGGGGAGTAATGAAAAACTGTTTTTT. Translating it yields CASSTPGRRGSNEKLFF.